This T cell receptor beta chain is from a study of blood T cell repertoires in COVID-19. Study as a whole: Material from acute and convalescent COVID-19 was sourced from the United States, Italy and Spain. The analysed material was cDNA or gDNA that came from T cells, B-cell-depleted T cells, or PBMCs.

Assay used: immunoSEQ multiplex PCR; TCRdb lists only in-frame clones, some missing. The sample holds more than 75,000 clones, just over 85% seen once. This clonotype was obtained from a woman in her 70s with acute or convalescent COVID-19. The sequenced sample was peripheral blood.

CDR3 region: CASSIFGGGETQYF. CDR3 nucleotide sequence: TGTGCCAGTAGTATATTTGGGGGGGGAGAGACCCAGTACTTC. The chain combines TRBV19 with TRBJ2-5, with 7 positions matching TRBD2. This CDR3 has 14 residues. Germline CDR1 is LNHDA and CDR2 is SQIVND (reference sequence). Losses at the gene ends were 2 bases for V and 4 bases for J; bases not matched to a gene: 4. The variable domain in full, with the rest retrieved from reference TRBV19 and TRBJ2-5, is DGGITQSPKYLFRKEGQNVTLSCEQNLNHDAMYWYRQDPGQGLRLIYYSQIVNDFQKGDIAEGYSVSREKKESFPLTVTSAQKNPTAFYLCASSIFGGGETQYFGPGTRLLVL.